The 21 T cell receptor beta chains listed next were all sequenced from one sample in a study of tumor-infiltrating lymphocytes in primary liver carcinoma. Starting material of 450 to 500 ng total RNA yielded TCR beta cDNA via a constant-region primer. Three nested multiplex PCR rounds, a slightly modified ARM-PCR, produced the libraries for TCR beta. Primers for the first two PCR rounds were TRBV1-TRBV30 forward primers and a C-beta reverse primer (roughly 10 cycles per round). From the multiplex PCR reads, TCRdb called clonotypes with MiXCR, one entry per CDR3 protein. This table holds tens of thousands of distinct CDR3 sequences, about 79% found once. The tissue used was unsorted bulk material of roughly 17-31 mg. RNA and DNA were co-extracted from it with the AllPrep DNA/RNA mini kit. Sequenced input: liver tumor tissue from sampling region 5. The subset was: tumor region T5, tumor centre. The receptors here all came from a man aged 35 to 55 with primary liver carcinoma and hepatitis B virus infection.

In the case of this clonotype: The junction departs from the called germline gene at one end, perhaps through a read error. The chain has TRBV11-3 and TRBJ2-7; D not resolved. The CDR3 is made up of 13 amino acids. Germline V CDR1 and CDR2: SGHNT, YENEEA. The CDR3 region has the DNA TGTGCCAGCAGCTTAACACTCAGCGACGAGCGGTACTTC. Amino acid sequence: CASSLTLSDERYF. The variable domain in full, with the rest retrieved from reference TRBV11-3 and TRBJ2-7, is EAGVVQSPRYKIIEKKQPVAFWCNPISGHNTLYWYLQNLGQGPELLIRYENEEAVDDSQLPKDRFSAERLKGVDSTLKIQPAELGDSAVYLCASSLTLSDERYFGPGTRLTVT.

Remarks on this clonotype: A much larger clone sits a single nucleotide away, making a read error possible. This CDR3 reads CASGLAREVYTRELFF. CDR3 bases: TGTGCCAGCGGCTTAGCGCGGGAGGTTTACACCAGGGAGCTGTTTTTT. This chain uses TRBV13 with TRBJ2-2, with 8 bases aligning to TRBD2. This CDR3 has 16 amino acids. Germline values: CDR1 PRHDT, CDR2 FYEKMQ (reference sequence).

To note about this clonotype: The junction shows a germline mismatch at one end, possibly a read error. J is TRBJ1-5 and V is TRBV12-3 or TRBV12-4; D is uncertain. The end of the DNA aligns better with TRBJ2-3, so the J call may be wrong. The CDR3 spans 12 residues. This CDR3 is CASCLGDQPQYF. The CDR3, as DNA: TGTGCCAGCTGTTTAGGTGATCAGCCCCAGTATTTT.

This chain links TRBV25-1 with TRBJ1-1; a weak D match, TRBD1 (6 bases). Looked up from germline, CDR1 is MGHDK and CDR2 is SYGVNS. Trimming pared 6 bases from V and 14 bases from J, leaving 22 bases between. CDR3 length equals 13 residues. Written as DNA, the CDR3 is TGTGCCAGCAGAGGACAGATGAACACTGGAGCGTTCTTT. Translated, it gives CASRGQMNTGAFF.

About this clonotype: The junction differs from germline at one of its ends, possibly a read error. The rearrangement links TRBV6-1 to TRBJ2-5, with 8 bases that match TRBD1. The germline V gene has CDR1 MNHNS and CDR2 SASEGT. This CDR3 has 16 residues. The CDR3 bases are TGTGCCAACAGTGAATCGCGGTGCAGGGGGCGAGAGACCCAGTACTTC. It yields the protein CANSESRCRGRETQYF.

About this clonotype: A read error may account for a junction end that differs from germline. The rearrangement joins TRBV29-1 to TRBJ1-5; the D gene is possibly TRBD1 (6 bases). The germline V gene has CDR1 SQVTM and CDR2 ANQGSEA. The CDR3 is made up of 17 amino acids. DNA of the CDR3: TGCAGTGTTGAAGTGACAGGTGCCGGCTCGTGTCCTCAGGTCCAGCATTTT. It encodes CSVEVTGAGSCPQVQHF.

Of note for this clonotype: The junction differs from germline at one of its ends, possibly a read error. The V call is TRBV6-1, the J call TRBJ2-5; 9 bases match TRBD1. The CDR3 contains 16 residues. Germline V gene lookup returns CDR1 MNHNS and CDR2 SASEGT. The chain's CDR3 is CATSESRYRGREAQYF. CDR3 sequence (DNA): TGTGCCACCAGTGAATCGCGGTACAGGGGGCGAGAGGCCCAGTACTTC.

With respect to this clonotype: A much larger clonotype is one base distant, so this may be a read error. V and J are TRBV12-3 or TRBV12-4 and TRBJ2-7; 7 nucleotides align to TRBD1. The CDR3 extends over 14 amino acids. The CDR3 is CTSSLGGDTYKQYF. CDR3 nucleotides: TGTACCAGCAGTTTAGGGGGCGATACCTACAAGCAGTACTTC.

V and J are TRBV6-1 and TRBJ2-1; D may be TRBD1 (7 bases). Germline-derived CDR1 and CDR2 are MNHNS and SASEGT. V lost 6 bases and J lost 7, with 19 bases in between. The CDR3 extends over 15 amino acids. Here the CDR3 reads CASRVGAGGFNEQFF. The CDR3 DNA follows: TGTGCCAGCAGAGTCGGGGCAGGGGGGTTTAATGAGCAGTTCTTC.

Regarding this clonotype: At one boundary the junction diverges from the germline segment, which might be a read error. V and J are TRBV6-2 or TRBV6-3 and TRBJ2-7; 7 nucleotides line up with TRBD1. The CDR3 is 15 amino acids. In germline, CDR1 is MNHEY, CDR2 SVGEGT. Here the CDR3 DNA reads TGTGCCAGCAGTTACCATGTAGACAGGGTATACGAGCGGTACTTC. Translating gives CASSYHVDRVYERYF.

This chain links TRBV19 with TRBJ2-5; 10 bases map to TRBD1. The germline CDR1 and CDR2 sequences are LNHDA and SQIVND (reference sequence). V dropped 3 bases and J dropped 10; count of bases not matched to a gene: 11. The length of the CDR3 is 15 residues. The CDR3 region has the DNA TGTGCCAGTAGTATCGTCGCTATTGGACAGGGGGGCCAGTACTTC. Translation: CASSIVAIGQGGQYF.

The chain is built from TRBV12-3 or TRBV12-4 and TRBJ2-3; D perhaps matches TRBD1 (7 bases). The CDR3 extends over 17 amino acids. Trimming left V 5 bases short and J 3 bases short, with 21 bases between. The CDR3 DNA follows: TGTGCCAGCAGTCATTGCGGGGACAGTTTAGTTACAGATACGCAGTATTTT. Protein sequence: CASSHCGDSLVTDTQYF.

As regards this clonotype: At one end the junction does not follow the germline gene, possibly because of a read error. This chain joins TRBV11-2 and TRBJ2-2; a weak D match, TRBD2 (5 bases). Germline V gene sequence: CDR1 SGHAT, CDR2 FQNNGV. There are 15 residues in the CDR3. The CDR3 DNA sequence: TGTGCCAGCAGCTTTGCGAGATCGAATACCGGGGAGCTGTTGTTT. Translated, it gives CASSFARSNTGELLF.

As to this clonotype: An end of the junction does not agree with germline; a read error may underlie this. The V gene is TRBV10-3, the J gene TRBJ2-7; D is undetermined. The CDR3 is made up of 12 amino acids. Germline-derived CDR1 and CDR2 are ENHRY and SYGVKD. CDR3 DNA sequence: TGTGCCACCAGTGAGGCCGGGCAAGAGCATTACTTC. Its translation: CATSEAGQEHYF.

About this clonotype: One end of the junction is discordant with germline, which a read error may explain. The genes are TRBV10-3 and TRBJ2-3, with D perhaps matching TRBD1 or TRBD2 (5 bases each). The V gene's germline CDR1 is ENHRY and CDR2 SYGVKD. The CDR3 sequence is 16 residues long. The CDR3 DNA reads TGTGCCATCAGCCGAGACTACCATTGGGGCACAGATATGCAGTATTTT. This gives the protein CAISRDYHWGTDMQYF.

As for this clonotype: Here the CDR3 omits its conserved ending phenylalanine or tryptophan, so a read error is the likely source. No DNA is shown, since the ends of the CDR3 on it are uncertain; the CDR3 is the one TCRdb lists. The chain couples TRBV11-1 to TRBJ2-5; TRBD1 was called by the table and not checked on the DNA. The CDR3 is 14 amino acids long, termini counted. Germline V CDR1 and CDR2: SGHAT, FQDESV (reference sequence). CDR3 protein: CASSFNRGQETQYI.

Notes on this clonotype: Because it lacks the conserved phenylalanine or tryptophan at the end, this CDR3 is likely a read error. CDR3 region: CASSILVQGMNTEAFL. Written as DNA, the CDR3 is TGTGCCAGTAGTATCCTGGTACAGGGGATGAACACTGAAGCTTTCCTT. The rearrangement joins TRBV19 to TRBJ1-1; 7 bases align to TRBD1. V lost 3 bases to trimming and J lost 0 bases; unmatched junction nucleotides: 7. CDR1 is LNHDA and CDR2 is SQIVND in the germline V gene (reference sequence). The CDR3 runs 16 residues.

Comments on this clonotype: Germline and junction disagree at one end, which may indicate a read error. J is TRBJ2-5 and V is TRBV11-2; TRBD2 matches at 8 bases. The CDR3 runs to 16 residues. Germline-derived CDR1 and CDR2 are SGHAT and FQNNGV. The CDR3 DNA is TGTGCCAGCAGCCAATCTCATGGCGGGGGGAAAGAGGCCCACTACTTC. Translated, it gives CASSQSHGGGKEAHYF.

This rearrangement joins TRBV4-2 to TRBJ2-7, with 12 nucleotides matching TRBD2. The ends lost 6 bases at V and 7 bases at J; junction bases unmatched: 7. This CDR3 is 14 amino acids long. The V gene's germline CDR1 is LGHNA and CDR2 YNFKEQ. DNA of the CDR3: TGTGCCAGCAGGCGACTAGCGGGAGAGCTTGAGCAGTACTTC. It yields the protein CASRRLAGELEQYF.

This clonotype has a count of ten or more. One end of the junction is discordant with germline, which a read error may explain. This chain joins TRBV11-2 and TRBJ2-7; D gene unclear. There are 11 residues in the CDR3. Looked up from germline, CDR1 is SGHAT and CDR2 is FQNNGV. CDR3 in DNA: TGTGCCGGCAGTCCAGCCAGTGAGCAGTACTTC. Encoded protein: CAGSPASEQYF.

The chain is built from TRBV10-3 and TRBJ1-5; no firm D call. The germline V and J ends were trimmed by 8 bases and 5 bases, with 16 bases remaining between them. Germline V gene lookup returns CDR1 ENHRY and CDR2 SYGVKD. The CDR3 runs to 14 residues. As DNA, the CDR3 is TGTGCCATCGGTGTGTATGAAGGCGATCAGCCCCAGCATTTT. Translated: CAIGVYEGDQPQHF.